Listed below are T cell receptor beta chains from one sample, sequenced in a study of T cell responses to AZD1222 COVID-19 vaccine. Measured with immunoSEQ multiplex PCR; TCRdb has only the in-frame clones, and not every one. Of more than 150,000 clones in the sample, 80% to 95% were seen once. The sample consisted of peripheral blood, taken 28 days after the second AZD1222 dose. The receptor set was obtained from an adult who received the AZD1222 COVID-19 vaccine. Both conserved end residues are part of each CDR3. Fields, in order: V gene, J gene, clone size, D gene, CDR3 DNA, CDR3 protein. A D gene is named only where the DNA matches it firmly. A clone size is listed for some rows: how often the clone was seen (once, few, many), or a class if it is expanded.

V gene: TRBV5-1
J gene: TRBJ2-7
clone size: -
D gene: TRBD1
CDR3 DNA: TGCGCCAGCAGCGAGACAGGGGGACCCTACTACGAGCAGTACTTC
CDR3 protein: CASSETGGPYYEQYF

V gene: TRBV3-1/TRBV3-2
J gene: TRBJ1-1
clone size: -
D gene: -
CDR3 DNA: TGTGCCAGCAGCTCGTCTAGAGGGGGGGCGAACACTGAAGCTTTCTTT
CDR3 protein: CASSSSRGGANTEAFF

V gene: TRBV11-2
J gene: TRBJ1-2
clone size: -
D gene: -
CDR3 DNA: TGTGCCAGCAGCTTAGGCCAGGAAGAACCCTACACCTTC
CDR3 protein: CASSLGQEEPYTF

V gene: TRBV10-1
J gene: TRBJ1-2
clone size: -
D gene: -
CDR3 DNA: TGCGCCAGCAGTGAGTCGCAGGGAGGGATTGGTGGCTACACCTTC
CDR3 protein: CASSESQGGIGGYTF

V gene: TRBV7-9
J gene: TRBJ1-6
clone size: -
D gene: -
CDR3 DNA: TGTGCCAGCAGCCCACAGGATAATCCCCTCCACTTT
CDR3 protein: CASSPQDNPLHF

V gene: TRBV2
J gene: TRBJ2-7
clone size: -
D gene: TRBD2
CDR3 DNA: TGTGCCAGCAGTGGAATCGAACTAGCGGGGAGGTTTGAGCAGTACTTC
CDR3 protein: CASSGIELAGRFEQYF

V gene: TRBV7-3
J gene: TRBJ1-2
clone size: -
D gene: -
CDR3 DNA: TGTGCCAGCAGCCCCGGACTGGTCTATGGCTACACCTTC
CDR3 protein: CASSPGLVYGYTF

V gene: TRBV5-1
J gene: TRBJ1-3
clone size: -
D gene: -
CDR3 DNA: TGCGCCACCGCACCGGGGGTGGGTGGAAACACCATATATTTT
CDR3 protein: CATAPGVGGNTIYF

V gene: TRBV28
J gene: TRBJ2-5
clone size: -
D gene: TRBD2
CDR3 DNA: TGTGCCAGCAGTTTAGGGACTAGCTCCCAAGAGACCCAGTACTTC
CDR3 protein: CASSLGTSSQETQYF

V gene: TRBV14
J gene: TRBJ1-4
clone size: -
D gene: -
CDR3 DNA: TGTGCCAGCAGCCGGTTAGGACATAATAATGAAAAACTGTTTTTT
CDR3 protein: CASSRLGHNNEKLFF

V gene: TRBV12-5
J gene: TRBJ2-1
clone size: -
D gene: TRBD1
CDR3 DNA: TGTGCTAGTGGTTTGGGGACAGGGGGTTACAATGAGCAGTTCTTC
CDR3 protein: CASGLGTGGYNEQFF

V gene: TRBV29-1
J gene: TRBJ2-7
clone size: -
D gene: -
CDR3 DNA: TGCAGCGTTGAGTCGGTCTCCTACGAGCAGTACTTC
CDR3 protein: CSVESVSYEQYF

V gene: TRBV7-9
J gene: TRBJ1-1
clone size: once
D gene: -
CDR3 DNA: TGTGCCACCCCGAAAACAGTTGTGAACACTGAAGCTTTCTTT
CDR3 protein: CATPKTVVNTEAFF

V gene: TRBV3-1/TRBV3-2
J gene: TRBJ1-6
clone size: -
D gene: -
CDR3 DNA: TGTGCCAGCAGCATCCGCAAACCGGGGGTTGATTCACCCCTCCACTTT
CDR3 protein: CASSIRKPGVDSPLHF

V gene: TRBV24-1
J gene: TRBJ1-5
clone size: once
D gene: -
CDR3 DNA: TGTGCCACCAGTGATTTGGGCCGGGCTAGCAATCAGCCCCAGCATTTT
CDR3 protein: CATSDLGRASNQPQHF

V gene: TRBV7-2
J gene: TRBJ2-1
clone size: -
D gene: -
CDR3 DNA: TGTGCCAGCAGCTTAGGGGGGATGTACAATGAGCAGTTCTTC
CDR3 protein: CASSLGGMYNEQFF

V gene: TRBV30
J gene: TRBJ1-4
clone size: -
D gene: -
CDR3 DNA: TGTGCCTGGAGTGTAGGTGAAAAACTGTTTTTT
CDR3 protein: CAWSVGEKLFF

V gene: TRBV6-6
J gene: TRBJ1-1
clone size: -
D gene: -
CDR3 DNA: TGTGCCAGCAGTGACCAGGGTTCCACTGAAGCTTTCTTT
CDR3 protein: CASSDQGSTEAFF

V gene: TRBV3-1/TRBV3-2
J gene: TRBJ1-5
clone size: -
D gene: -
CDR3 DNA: TGTGCCAGCAGCCCGACAGGTGGTAATCAGCCCCAGCATTTT
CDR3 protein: CASSPTGGNQPQHF

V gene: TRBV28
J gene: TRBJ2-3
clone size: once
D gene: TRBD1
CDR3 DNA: TGTGCCAGCAGTTCCCCCGAGACAGGGCCTTCGTATTTT
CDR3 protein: CASSSPETGPSYF

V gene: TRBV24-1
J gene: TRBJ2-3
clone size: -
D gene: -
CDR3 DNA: TGTGCCACCAGACCTAGGGAGGATTTGGATACGCAGTATTTT
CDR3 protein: CATRPREDLDTQYF

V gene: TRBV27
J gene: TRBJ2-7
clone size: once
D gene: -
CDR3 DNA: TGTGCCAGCAGGGGGGGCCAGAGGACTTACGAGCAGTACTTC
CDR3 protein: CASRGGQRTYEQYF

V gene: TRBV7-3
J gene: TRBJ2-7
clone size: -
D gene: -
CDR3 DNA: TGTGCCAGCAGCTTAAGCCCCTCAGAGCTTTTCGGCGAGCAGTACTTC
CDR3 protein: CASSLSPSELFGEQYF

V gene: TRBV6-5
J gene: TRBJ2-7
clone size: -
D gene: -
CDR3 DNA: TGTGCCAGCAGTTACTCGGGGGGCGTGTACGAGCAGTACTTC
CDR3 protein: CASSYSGGVYEQYF

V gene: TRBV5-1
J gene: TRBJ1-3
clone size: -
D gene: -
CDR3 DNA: TGCGCCAGCAGCTTGGGGAGCCCCTCTGGAAACACCATATATTTT
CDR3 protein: CASSLGSPSGNTIYF

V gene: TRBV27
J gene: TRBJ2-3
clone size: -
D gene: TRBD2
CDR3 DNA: TGTGCCAGCAGTCCATACAAAACCGGACTAGCGTACACAGATACGCAGTATTTT
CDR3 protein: CASSPYKTGLAYTDTQYF

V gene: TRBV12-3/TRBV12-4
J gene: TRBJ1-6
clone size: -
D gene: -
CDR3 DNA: TGTGCCAGCAGTTTATCGGATTCACCCCTCCACTTT
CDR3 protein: CASSLSDSPLHF

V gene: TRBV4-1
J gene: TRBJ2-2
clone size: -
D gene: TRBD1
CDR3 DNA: TGCGCCAGCAGCCAAGGACAGGGAAACACCGGGGAGCTGTTTTTT
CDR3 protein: CASSQGQGNTGELFF

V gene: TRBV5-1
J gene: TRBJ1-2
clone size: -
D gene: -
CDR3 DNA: TGCGCCAGCAGCGAGAACGATGGCTACACCTTC
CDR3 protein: CASSENDGYTF

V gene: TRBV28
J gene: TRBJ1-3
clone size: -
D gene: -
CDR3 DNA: TGTGCCAGCAGCGGCTCAACTGGAAACACCATATATTTT
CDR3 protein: CASSGSTGNTIYF

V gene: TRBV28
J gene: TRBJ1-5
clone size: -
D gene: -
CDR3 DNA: TGTGCCAGCAGTCCCGGACTGGGAAAAGGGGATCAGCCCCAGCATTTT
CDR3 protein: CASSPGLGKGDQPQHF

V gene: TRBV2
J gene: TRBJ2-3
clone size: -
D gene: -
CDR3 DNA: TGTGCCAGCAGCGCGGGGACGCATAGCACAGATACGCAGTATTTT
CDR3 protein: CASSAGTHSTDTQYF

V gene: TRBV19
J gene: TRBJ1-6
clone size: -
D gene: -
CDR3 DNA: TGTGCCAGTAGTCCAGAGGATTCACCCCTCCACTTT
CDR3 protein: CASSPEDSPLHF

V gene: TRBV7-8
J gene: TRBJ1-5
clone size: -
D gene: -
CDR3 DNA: TGTGCCAGCAGCTTAGGGGTTGGTAGCAATCAGCCCCAGCATTTT
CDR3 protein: CASSLGVGSNQPQHF

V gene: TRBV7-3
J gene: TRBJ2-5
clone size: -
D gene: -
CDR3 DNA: TGTGCCAGCAGCTTAGACCGGTGGCAAGAGACCCAGTACTTC
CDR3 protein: CASSLDRWQETQYF

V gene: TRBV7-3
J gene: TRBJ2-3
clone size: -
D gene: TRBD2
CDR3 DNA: TGTGCCAGCAGCCCAACGACTAGCGGGAGGGATACGCAGTATTTT
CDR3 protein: CASSPTTSGRDTQYF

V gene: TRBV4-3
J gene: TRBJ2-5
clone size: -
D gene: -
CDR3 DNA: TGCGCCAGCAGCCAAGGAAAGGGGACCCAGTACTTC
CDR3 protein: CASSQGKGTQYF

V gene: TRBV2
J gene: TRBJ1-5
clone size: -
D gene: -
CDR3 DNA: TGTGCCAGCGCCCCCAAAGGTTATCAGCCCCAGCATTTT
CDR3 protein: CASAPKGYQPQHF

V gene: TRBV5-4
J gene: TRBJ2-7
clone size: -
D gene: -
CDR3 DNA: TGTGCCAGCAGCTCAGGGATGTTTGGTACCTACGAGCAGTACTTC
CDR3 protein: CASSSGMFGTYEQYF

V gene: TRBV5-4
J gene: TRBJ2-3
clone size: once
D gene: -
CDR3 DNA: TGTGCCAGCAGCTTGGGCTTCCTCTCCACAGATACGCAGTATTTT
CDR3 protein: CASSLGFLSTDTQYF

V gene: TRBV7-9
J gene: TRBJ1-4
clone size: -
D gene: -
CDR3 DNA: TGTGCCAGCTGCGGGGCAACTAATGAAAAACTGTTTTTT
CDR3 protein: CASCGATNEKLFF

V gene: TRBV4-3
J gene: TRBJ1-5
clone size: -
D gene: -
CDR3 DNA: TGCGCCAGCAGCCAAGATCCCACATACAATCAGCCCCAGCATTTT
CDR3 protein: CASSQDPTYNQPQHF

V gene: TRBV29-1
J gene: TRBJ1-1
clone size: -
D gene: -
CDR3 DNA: TGCAGCGTTGTCACTACAGTGAACACTGAAGCTTTCTTT
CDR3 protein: CSVVTTVNTEAFF